The 5 T cell receptor beta chains reported below all come from one sample, sequenced in a study of graft-versus-host responses after intestinal transplantation. Profiled with immunoSEQ multiplex PCR; TCRdb holds only in-frame clones, not every one. The top ten clones hold approximately 0.4% of a sample with 65,000 to 100,000 clones, around 90% of them seen once. Antigen specificity for these receptors is unknown. The sample here was unstimulated CD8+ T cells sorted from spleen or lymph node cells, taken before transplant. The origin of the receptors is a human donor who was the organ donor for an intestinal transplant.

This chain links TRBV5-1 with TRBJ1-6; TRBD1 aligns across 9 bases. Germline CDR1 reads SGHRS; CDR2 reads YFSETQ. After removal of 4 bases from V and 14 bases from J, the junction contained 10 bases not matched to a gene. This CDR3 comprises 14 residues. The CDR3: CASSGGTGWGTLHF. CDR3 coding DNA: TGCGCCAGCAGCGGCGGGACAGGGTGGGGGACCCTCCACTTT.

This sequence joins TRBV5-1 and TRBJ1-2, with 8 nucleotides matching TRBD1. V lost 0 bases, J lost 8 bases, and 3 bases stayed unmatched. This CDR3 contains 13 residues. The germline gives CDR1 SGHRS, CDR2 YFSETQ. CDR3 sequence: CASSLGAGGGYTF. The CDR3 nucleotides are TGCGCCAGCAGCTTGGGTGCAGGGGGCGGCTACACCTTC.

The chain links TRBV25-1 to TRBJ2-2, with a weak D call TRBD1 (6 bases). The V end was cut by 11 bases, the J end by 4 bases, with 14 bases between. Germline CDR1 is MGHDK and CDR2 is SYGVNS. The CDR3 length is 13 residues. The CDR3 sequence is CARTGRTTGELFF. DNA of the CDR3: TGTGCCCGCACAGGGCGGACCACCGGGGAGCTGTTTTTT.

This sequence joins TRBV4-1 and TRBJ1-2, with 7 bases that match TRBD1. CDR3 length equals 20 residues. Germline V lookup: CDR1 MGHRA, CDR2 YSYEKL. V was pared by 0 bases and J by 4 bases, with 20 bases of the junction left unmatched. CDR3 sequence reads: CASSQEGWRGYRGLGYGYTF. The CDR3 coding sequence is TGCGCCAGCAGCCAAGAGGGTTGGCGCGGTTATAGGGGGCTGGGCTATGGCTACACCTTC.

The CDR3 is CASSGYGSGFYEQYF. CDR3 DNA: TGTGCCAGCAGCGGGTATGGGTCCGGGTTCTACGAGCAGTACTTC. The chain recombines TRBV5-6 with TRBJ2-7; the D is unclear. Trimming cost V 4 bases and J 3 bases, with 17 bases left between them. CDR1 and CDR2 from the germline V gene are SGHDT and YYEEEE. The CDR3 is made up of 15 amino acids. The variable domain in full, completed from reference TRBV5-6 and TRBJ2-7, reads DAGVTQSPTHLIKTRGQQVTLRCSPKSGHDTVSWYQQALGQGPQFIFQYYEEEERQRGNFPDRFSGHQFPNYSSELNVNALLLGDSALYLCASSGYGSGFYEQYFGPGTRLTVT.